This T cell receptor (beta chain) was obtained from a study of shared clonotypes between healthy human individuals. Using immunoSEQ multiplex PCR, the repertoire was profiled, and TCRdb retains in-frame clones only, with some absent. The data hold roughly 570,000 clones, with 95% to 98% observed a single time. Terminally differentiated effector memory CD45RA+ cells were excluded by CCR7 positive selection of CD45RO-negative cells. This CDR3 is 12 amino acids long. Trimming cost V 5 bases and J 3 bases, with 8 bases left between them. Germline CDR1 and CDR2: MGHDK and SYGVNS. The sample comprised naive CD8+ T cells sorted from blood. The sequence was collected from a man aged 25-45 years in good health. This chain links TRBV25-1 with TRBJ2-7, with D perhaps TRBD1 or TRBD2 (5 bases each). Here the CDR3 DNA reads TGTGCCAGCAGTCGGGGCAGCTACGAGCAGTACTTC. Translating gives CASSRGSYEQYF.